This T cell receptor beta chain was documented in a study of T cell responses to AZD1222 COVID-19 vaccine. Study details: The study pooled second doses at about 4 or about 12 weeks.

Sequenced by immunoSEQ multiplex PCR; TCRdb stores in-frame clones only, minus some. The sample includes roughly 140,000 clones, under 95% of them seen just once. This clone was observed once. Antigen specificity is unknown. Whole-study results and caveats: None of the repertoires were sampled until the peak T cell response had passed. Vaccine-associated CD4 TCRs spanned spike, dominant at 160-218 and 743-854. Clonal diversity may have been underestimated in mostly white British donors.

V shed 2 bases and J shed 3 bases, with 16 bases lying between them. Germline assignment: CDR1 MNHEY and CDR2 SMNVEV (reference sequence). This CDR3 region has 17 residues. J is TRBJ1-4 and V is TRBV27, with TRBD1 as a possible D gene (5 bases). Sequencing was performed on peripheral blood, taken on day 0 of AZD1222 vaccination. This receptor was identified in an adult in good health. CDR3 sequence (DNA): TGTGCCAGCAGTTTAATAAGTAGGGGCTTTCCTAATGAAAAACTGTTTTTT. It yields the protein CASSLISRGFPNEKLFF. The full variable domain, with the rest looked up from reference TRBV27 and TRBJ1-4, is EAQVTQNPRYLITVTGKKLTVTCSQNMNHEYMSWYRQDPGLGLRQIYYSMNVEVTDKGDVPEGYKVSRKEKRNFPLILESPSPNQTSLYFCASSLISRGFPNEKLFFGSGTQLSVL.